This T cell receptor (beta chain) was captured in a study of cytomegalovirus exposure and HLA in healthy donors. Clones were sequenced by immunoSEQ multiplex PCR, and TCRdb holds only the in-frame ones, with some missing. Of about 200,000 clones listed, roughly 85% were seen once; the top ten hold 4.5% to 6%. The clonotype was recovered from a woman in her late teens or twenties in good health and CMV-seronegative. Sequenced input: PBMCs.

The CDR3 spells CASSLGGTSYNEQFF. The CDR3 nucleotides are TGTGCCAGCAGCTTAGGAGGGACTTCCTACAATGAGCAGTTCTTC. The rearrangement joins TRBV11-2 to TRBJ2-1; D possibly corresponds to TRBD2 (6 bases). This CDR3 comprises 15 residues. The V end was cut by 1 base, the J end by 1 base, with 8 bases between. Germline V gene lookup returns CDR1 SGHAT and CDR2 FQNNGV. The whole variable domain, filled in from reference TRBV11-2 and TRBJ2-1, reads EAGVAQSPRYKIIEKRQSVAFWCNPISGHATLYWYQQILGQGPKLLIQFQNNGVVDDSQLPKDRFSAERLKGVDSTLKIQPAKLEDSAVYLCASSLGGTSYNEQFFGPGTRLTVL.